This TCR beta chain is from a study of molecular identifiers for immune sequencing clone quantification. The authors built bulk TCR libraries by previously described methods with listed TCR primers. MiXCR was run by TCRdb on the PCR reads, yielding one entry per CDR3 protein. Here the sample spans about 320,000 distinct CDR3 sequences, over 20% being singletons. V lost 5 bases and J lost 5; bases outside the gene matches: 9. Germline CDR1 reads DFQATT; CDR2 reads SNEGSKA (reference sequence). CDR3 size: 13 residues. The sample consisted of naive CD8+ T cells from blood, with Jurkat cell RNA spiked in. The subset: FACS-sorted CD8+CD4-CCR7+CD45RA+ naive T cells. The receptor was isolated from a human donor in good health. Some libraries in this study had Jurkat cell RNA spiked in. The rearrangement uses TRBV20-1 and TRBJ2-7; 7 bases are shared with TRBD2. The CDR3 DNA is TGCAGTGCTCCCCGGACTAGTATCCACGAGCAGTACTTC. Its translation: CSAPRTSIHEQYF.